The present T cell receptor beta chain was sequenced within a study of T-cell reconstitution after alpha-beta-depleted transplantation in children (dated by TCRdb to about 2016). Study-wide context: T-cell immune reconstitution after TCRalphabeta/CD19-depleted allogeneic hematopoietic cell transplantation in children was quantitatively tracked in the study by means of TCR repertoire profiling.

Comments on this clonotype: Its antigen is not yet known. No much larger clonotype is one base removed from it; base qualities were not supplied.

There are 16 amino acids in the CDR3, from cysteine to phenylalanine inclusive. Left in the record is the CDR3 DNA by itself, 48 bases read in frame from the first base. V ends up 4 bases short and J 1 base short, with an unmatched junction base count of 8. CDR1 and CDR2 (MDHEN, SYDVKM) derive from the germline V gene. Study-level results and caveats: The apparently early recovery of alphabetaT-cell counts about two months after transplant reportedly depended on only several hundred rapidly expanded clones that came from non-depleted graft cells. The high TCRbeta diversity at day 60 in some patients was ascribed to recipient T cells and intrathymic progenitors that had survived conditioning. Over subsequent months, a decline in hyperexpanded clone frequencies was noted, and after one year, T-cell counts and TCRbeta diversity were mostly ascribed to newly produced T cells.

To prepare the library, PCR was applied. Data came from an Illumina HiSeq 2500. Molecular barcoding was employed in the preparation of TCR libraries, with unique molecular identifiers being used to normalize TCRbeta repertoire quantification. TCRdb reprocessed the public reads (quality trimming at Q25 with fastp, clone calling with MiXCR) and kept in-frame beta chains. One record per CDR3 amino acid sequence lists the most common genes and DNA. The sample table contains 750,000 to 950,000 distinct CDR3 sequences; only one count was recorded for 15% to 20% of them. The top ten clones comprise around 5% of the sample. The label giving this sample's treatment or condition can be read as: allogeneic hematopoietic cell transplantation with graft depleted of TCRalphabeta T cells and CD19 B cells. The transplant recipients were children given TCRalphabeta/CD19-depleted allogeneic hematopoietic cell grafts.

Sample: PBMCs, mostly from graft donor cells, taken 360 days after TCRalphabeta/CD19-depleted stem cell transplant. This sequence uses TRBV28 and TRBJ2-3, and 7 junction bases match TRBD1. The receptor was derived from a male patient younger than 18 who had a stem cell transplant for acute lymphoblastic leukemia, so the T cells may come from the graft donor. CDR3 sequence: CASSSGQASGTDTQYF. At the DNA level, the sequence is TGTGCCAGCAGTTCCGGACAGGCCTCTGGCACAGATACGCAGTATTTT. With all but the CDR3 taken from the reference TRBV28 and TRBJ2-3 genes, the full variable domain is: DVKVTQSSRYLVKRTGEKVFLECVQDMDHENMFWYRQDPGLGLRLIYFSYDVKMKEKGDIPEGYSVSREKKERFSLILESASTNQTSMYLCASSSGQASGTDTQYFGPGTRLTVL.